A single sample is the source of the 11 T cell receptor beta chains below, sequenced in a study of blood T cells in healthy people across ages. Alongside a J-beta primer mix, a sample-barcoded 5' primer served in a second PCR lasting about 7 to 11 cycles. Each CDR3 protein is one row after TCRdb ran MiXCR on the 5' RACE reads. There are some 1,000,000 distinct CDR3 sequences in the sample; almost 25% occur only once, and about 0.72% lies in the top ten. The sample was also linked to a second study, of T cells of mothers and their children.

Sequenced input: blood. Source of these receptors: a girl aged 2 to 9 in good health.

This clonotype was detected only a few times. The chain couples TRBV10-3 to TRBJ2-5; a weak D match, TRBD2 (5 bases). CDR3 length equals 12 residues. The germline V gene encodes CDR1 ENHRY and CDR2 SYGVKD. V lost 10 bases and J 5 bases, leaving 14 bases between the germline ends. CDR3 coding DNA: TGTGCCACCTCACCCGGCGGGGAGACCCAGTACTTC. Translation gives CATSPGGETQYF.

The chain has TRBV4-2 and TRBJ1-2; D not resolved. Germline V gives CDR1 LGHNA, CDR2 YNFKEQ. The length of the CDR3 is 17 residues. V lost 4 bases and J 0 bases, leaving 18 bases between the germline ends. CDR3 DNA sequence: TGTGCCAGCAGCCGCATGGAGGGTGGGCCACCTAACTATGGCTACACCTTC. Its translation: CASSRMEGGPPNYGYTF.

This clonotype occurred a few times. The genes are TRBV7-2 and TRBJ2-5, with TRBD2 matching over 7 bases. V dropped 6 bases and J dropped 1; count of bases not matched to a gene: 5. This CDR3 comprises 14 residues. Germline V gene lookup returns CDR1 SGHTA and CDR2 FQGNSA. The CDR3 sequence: CASSSPSGQETQYF. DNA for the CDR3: TGTGCCAGCAGTTCCCCTAGCGGCCAAGAGACCCAGTACTTC. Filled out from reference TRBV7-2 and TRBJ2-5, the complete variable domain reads GAGVSQSPSNKVTEKGKDVELRCDPISGHTALYWYRQSLGQGLEFLIYFQGNSAPDKSGLPSDRFSAERTGGSVSTLTIQRTQQEDSAVYLCASSSPSGQETQYFGPGTRLLVL.

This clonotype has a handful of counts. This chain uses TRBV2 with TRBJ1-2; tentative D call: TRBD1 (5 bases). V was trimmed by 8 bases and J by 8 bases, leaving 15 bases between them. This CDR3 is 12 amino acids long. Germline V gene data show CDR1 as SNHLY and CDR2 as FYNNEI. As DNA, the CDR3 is TGTGCCAGCTCGCGGGGCGATGGGGGCTACACCTTC. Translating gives CASSRGDGGYTF.

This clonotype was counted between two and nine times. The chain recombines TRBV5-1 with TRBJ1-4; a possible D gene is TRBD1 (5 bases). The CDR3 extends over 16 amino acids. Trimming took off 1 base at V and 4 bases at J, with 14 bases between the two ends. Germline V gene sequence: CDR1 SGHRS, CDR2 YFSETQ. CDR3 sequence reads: CASSLPRGLNNEKLFF. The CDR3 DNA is TGCGCCAGCAGCTTGCCAAGGGGCCTCAATAATGAAAAACTGTTTTTT. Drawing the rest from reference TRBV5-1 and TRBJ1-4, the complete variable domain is KAGVTQTPRYLIKTRGQQVTLSCSPISGHRSVSWYQQTPGQGLQFLFEYFSETQRNKGNFPGRFSGRQFSNSRSEMNVSTLELGDSALYLCASSLPRGLNNEKLFFGSGTQLSVL.

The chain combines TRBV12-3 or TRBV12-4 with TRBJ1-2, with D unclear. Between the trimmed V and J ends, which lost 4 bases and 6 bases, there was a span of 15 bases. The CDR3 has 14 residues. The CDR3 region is CASSSPQSVDGYTF. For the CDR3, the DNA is TGTGCCAGCAGTTCCCCCCAATCAGTCGATGGCTACACCTTC.

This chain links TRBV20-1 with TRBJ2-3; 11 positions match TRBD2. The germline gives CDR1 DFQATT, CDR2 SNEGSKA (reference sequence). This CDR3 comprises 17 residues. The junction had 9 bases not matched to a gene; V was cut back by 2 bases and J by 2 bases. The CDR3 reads CSARKDGTSGYTDTQYF. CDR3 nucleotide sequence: TGCAGTGCTAGAAAGGATGGGACTAGCGGATACACAGATACGCAGTATTTT.

DNA for the CDR3: TGCAGTGCGACCGGCGGGACAGGGAAAGGAACAGATACGCAGTATTTT. Amino acid sequence: CSATGGTGKGTDTQYF. The chain couples TRBV20-1 to TRBJ2-3; the match to TRBD1 covers 9 bases. Germline CDR1 and CDR2: DFQATT and SNEGSKA (reference sequence). This CDR3 is built from 16 residues. V shed 6 bases and J 3 bases; nucleotides not matched to a gene: 13.

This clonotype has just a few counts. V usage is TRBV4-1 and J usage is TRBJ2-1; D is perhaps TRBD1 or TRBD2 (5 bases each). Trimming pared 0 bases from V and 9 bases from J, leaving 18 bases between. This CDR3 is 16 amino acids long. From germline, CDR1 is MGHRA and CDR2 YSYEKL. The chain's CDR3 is CASSQDWGGARGEQFF. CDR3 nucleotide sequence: TGCGCCAGCAGCCAAGACTGGGGTGGGGCACGGGGTGAGCAGTTCTTC.

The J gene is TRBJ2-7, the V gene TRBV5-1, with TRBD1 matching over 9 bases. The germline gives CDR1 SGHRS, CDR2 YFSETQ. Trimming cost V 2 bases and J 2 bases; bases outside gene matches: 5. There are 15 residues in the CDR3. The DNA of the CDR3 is TGCGCCAGCAGCTTACAACAGGGGGCCCCCTACGAGCAGTACTTC. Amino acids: CASSLQQGAPYEQYF. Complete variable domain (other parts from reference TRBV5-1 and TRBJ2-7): KAGVTQTPRYLIKTRGQQVTLSCSPISGHRSVSWYQQTPGQGLQFLFEYFSETQRNKGNFPGRFSGRQFSNSRSEMNVSTLELGDSALYLCASSLQQGAPYEQYFGPGTRLTVT.

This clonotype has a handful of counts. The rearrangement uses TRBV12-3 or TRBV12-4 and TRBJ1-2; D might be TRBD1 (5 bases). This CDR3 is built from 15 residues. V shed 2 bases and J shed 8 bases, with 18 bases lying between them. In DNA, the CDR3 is TGTGCCAGCAGTTTAAAGCCGGGACTTGAGTCCGGCTACACCTTC. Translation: CASSLKPGLESGYTF.